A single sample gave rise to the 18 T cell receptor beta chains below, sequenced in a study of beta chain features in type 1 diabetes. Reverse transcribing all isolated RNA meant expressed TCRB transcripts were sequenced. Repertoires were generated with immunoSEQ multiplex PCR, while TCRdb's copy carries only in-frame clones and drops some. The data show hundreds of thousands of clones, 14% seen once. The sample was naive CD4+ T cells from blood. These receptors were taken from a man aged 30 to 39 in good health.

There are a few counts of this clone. CDR3 coding DNA: TGTGCCAGCAGTGAAAGGGACGGCCGAAACTATGGCTACACCTTC. Encoded protein: CASSERDGRNYGYTF. The chain recombines TRBV25-1 with TRBJ1-2; possible D gene TRBD1, 5 bases. This CDR3 has 15 amino acids. The V and J ends lost 2 bases and 2 bases respectively, with 12 bases between them. CDR1 is MGHDK and CDR2 is SYGVNS in the germline V gene.

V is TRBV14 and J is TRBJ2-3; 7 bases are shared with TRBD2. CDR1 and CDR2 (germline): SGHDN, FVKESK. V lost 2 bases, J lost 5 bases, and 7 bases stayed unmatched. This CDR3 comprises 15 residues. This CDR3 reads CASSQSALAVDTQYF. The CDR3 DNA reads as TGTGCCAGCAGCCAATCGGCTCTAGCGGTAGATACGCAGTATTTT.

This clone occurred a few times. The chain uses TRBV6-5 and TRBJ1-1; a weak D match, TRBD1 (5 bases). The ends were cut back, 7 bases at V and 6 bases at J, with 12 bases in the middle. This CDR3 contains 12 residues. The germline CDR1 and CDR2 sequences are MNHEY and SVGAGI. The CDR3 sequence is CASTNGDAEAFF. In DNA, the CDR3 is TGTGCCAGCACTAACGGGGACGCTGAAGCTTTCTTT.

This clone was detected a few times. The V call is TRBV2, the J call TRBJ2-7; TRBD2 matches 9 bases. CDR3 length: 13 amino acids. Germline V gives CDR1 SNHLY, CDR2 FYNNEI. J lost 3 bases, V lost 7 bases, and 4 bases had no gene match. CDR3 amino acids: CASKNSGSYEQYV. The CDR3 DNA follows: TGTGCCAGCAAGAATAGCGGGAGCTACGAGCAGTACGTC.

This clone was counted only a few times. In DNA, the CDR3 is TGTGCCAGCAGCATTGGACAGCCTCTCACTGAAGCTTTCTTT. As protein: CASSIGQPLTEAFF. V and J are TRBV7-9 and TRBJ1-1; a weak D match, TRBD1 (6 bases). This CDR3 contains 14 residues. Deletions cut 5 bases from V and 4 bases from J, with 14 bases between. In germline, CDR1 is SEHNR, CDR2 FQNEAQ (reference sequence). Complete variable domain (other parts from reference TRBV7-9 and TRBJ1-1): DTGVSQNPRHKITKRGQNVTFRCDPISEHNRLYWYRQTLGQGPEFLTYFQNEAQLEKSRLLSDRFSAERPKGSFSTLEIQRTEQGDSAMYLCASSIGQPLTEAFFGQGTRLTVV.

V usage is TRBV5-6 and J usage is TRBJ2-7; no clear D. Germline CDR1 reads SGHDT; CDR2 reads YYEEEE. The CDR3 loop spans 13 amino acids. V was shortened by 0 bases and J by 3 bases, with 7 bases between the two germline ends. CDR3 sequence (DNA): TGTGCCAGCAGCTTGGGACAAATCTACGAGCAGTACGTC. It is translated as CASSLGQIYEQYV.

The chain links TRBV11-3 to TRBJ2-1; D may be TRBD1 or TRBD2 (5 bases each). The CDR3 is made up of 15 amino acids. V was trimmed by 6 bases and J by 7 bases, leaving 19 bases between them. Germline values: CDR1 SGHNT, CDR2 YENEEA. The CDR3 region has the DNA TGTGCCAGCAGAAATTCCGGGGCCAACAAAAATGAGCAGTTCTTC. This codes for CASRNSGANKNEQFF.

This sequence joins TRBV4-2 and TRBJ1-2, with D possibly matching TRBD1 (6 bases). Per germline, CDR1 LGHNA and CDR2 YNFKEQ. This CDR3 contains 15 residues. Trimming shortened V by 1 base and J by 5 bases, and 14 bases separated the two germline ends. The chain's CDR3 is CASSQAPGGLYGYTF. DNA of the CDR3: TGTGCCAGCAGCCAAGCTCCGGGGGGCCTTTATGGCTACACCTTC.

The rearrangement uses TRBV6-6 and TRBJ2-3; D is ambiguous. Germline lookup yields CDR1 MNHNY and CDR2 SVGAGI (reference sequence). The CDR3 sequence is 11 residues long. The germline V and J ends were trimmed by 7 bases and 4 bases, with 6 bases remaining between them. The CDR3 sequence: CASTNADTQYF. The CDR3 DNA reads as TGTGCCAGCACCAACGCAGATACGCAGTATTTT.

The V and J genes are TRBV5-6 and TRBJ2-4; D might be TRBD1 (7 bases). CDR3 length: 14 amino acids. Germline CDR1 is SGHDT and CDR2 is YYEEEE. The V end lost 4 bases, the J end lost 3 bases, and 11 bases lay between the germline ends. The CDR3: CASSQGGVKNIQYF. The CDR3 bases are TGTGCCAGCAGCCAGGGGGGAGTCAAAAACATTCAGTACTTC. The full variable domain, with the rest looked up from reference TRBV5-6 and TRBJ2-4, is DAGVTQSPTHLIKTRGQQVTLRCSPKSGHDTVSWYQQALGQGPQFIFQYYEEEERQRGNFPDRFSGHQFPNYSSELNVNALLLGDSALYLCASSQGGVKNIQYFGAGTRLSVL.

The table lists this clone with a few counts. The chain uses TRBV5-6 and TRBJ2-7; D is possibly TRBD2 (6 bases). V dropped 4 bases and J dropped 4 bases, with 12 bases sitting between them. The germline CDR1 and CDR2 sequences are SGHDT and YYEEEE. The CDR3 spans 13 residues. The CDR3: CASSMDSGYEQYV. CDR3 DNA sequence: TGTGCCAGCAGCATGGATAGCGGTTACGAGCAGTACGTC.

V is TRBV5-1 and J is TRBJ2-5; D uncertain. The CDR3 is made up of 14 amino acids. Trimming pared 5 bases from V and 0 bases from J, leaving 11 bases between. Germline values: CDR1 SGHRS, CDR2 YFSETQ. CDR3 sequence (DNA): TGCGCCAGCAGGGGCGGATGGGACCAAGAGACCCAGTACTTC. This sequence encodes CASRGGWDQETQYF.

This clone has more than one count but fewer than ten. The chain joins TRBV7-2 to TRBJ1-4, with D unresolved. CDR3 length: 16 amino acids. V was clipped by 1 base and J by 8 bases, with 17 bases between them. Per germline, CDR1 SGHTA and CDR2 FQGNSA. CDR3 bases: TGTGCCAGCAGCTTAGTCTTAGGACGGTCGTACGAAAAACTGTTTTTT. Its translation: CASSLVLGRSYEKLFF. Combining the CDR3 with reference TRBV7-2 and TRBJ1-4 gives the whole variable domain GAGVSQSPSNKVTEKGKDVELRCDPISGHTALYWYRQSLGQGLEFLIYFQGNSAPDKSGLPSDRFSAERTGGSVSTLTIQRTQQEDSAVYLCASSLVLGRSYEKLFFGSGTQLSVL.

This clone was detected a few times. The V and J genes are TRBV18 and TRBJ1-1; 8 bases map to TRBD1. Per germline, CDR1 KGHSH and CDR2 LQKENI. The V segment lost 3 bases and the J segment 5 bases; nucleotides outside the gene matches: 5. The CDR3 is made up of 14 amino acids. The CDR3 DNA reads TGTGCCAGCTCACCGGGGACAGGTAAAACTGAAGCTTTCTTT. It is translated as CASSPGTGKTEAFF.

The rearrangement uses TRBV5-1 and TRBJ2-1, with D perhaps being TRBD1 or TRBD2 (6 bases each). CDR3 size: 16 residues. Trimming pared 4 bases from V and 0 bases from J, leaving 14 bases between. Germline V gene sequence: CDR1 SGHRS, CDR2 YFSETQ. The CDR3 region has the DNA TGCGCCAGCAGCAAGACAGGACTACTCTCCTACAATGAGCAGTTCTTC. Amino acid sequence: CASSKTGLLSYNEQFF.

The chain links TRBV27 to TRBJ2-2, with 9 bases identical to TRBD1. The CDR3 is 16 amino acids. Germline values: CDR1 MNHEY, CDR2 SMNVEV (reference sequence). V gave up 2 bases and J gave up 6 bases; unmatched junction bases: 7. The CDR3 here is CASSLISGTGPGELFF. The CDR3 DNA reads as TGTGCCAGCAGTTTAATATCCGGGACAGGGCCCGGGGAGCTGTTTTTT.

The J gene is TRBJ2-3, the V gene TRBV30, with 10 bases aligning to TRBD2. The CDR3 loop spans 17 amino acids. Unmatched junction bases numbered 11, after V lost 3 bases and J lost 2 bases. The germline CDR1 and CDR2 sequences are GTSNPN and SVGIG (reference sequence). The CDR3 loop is CAWRLAGPLGDTDTQYF. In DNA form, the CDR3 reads TGTGCCTGGAGACTAGCGGGACCCCTGGGGGACACAGATACGCAGTATTTT.

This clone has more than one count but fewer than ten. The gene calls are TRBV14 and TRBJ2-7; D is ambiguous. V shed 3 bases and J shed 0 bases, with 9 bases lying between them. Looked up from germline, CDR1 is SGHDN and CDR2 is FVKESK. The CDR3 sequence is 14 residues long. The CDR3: CASSQKPHSYEQYF. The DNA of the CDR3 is TGTGCCAGCAGCCAGAAGCCCCACTCCTACGAGCAGTACTTC.